These 17 T cell receptor beta chains share one sample of origin, sequenced in a study of T cell responses to AZD1222 COVID-19 vaccine. Assay: immunoSEQ multiplex PCR; the TCRdb copy retains only in-frame clones and omits some. The sample consists of some 130,000 clones, over 85% of them appearing once. Here the sequenced sample was peripheral blood, taken on day 0 of AZD1222 vaccination. These receptor sequences come from an adult in good health.

The chain joins TRBV5-4 to TRBJ1-1; no clear D. The germline V gene encodes CDR1 SGHNT and CDR2 YYREEE (reference sequence). V was shortened by 0 bases and J by 1 base, with 7 bases between the two germline ends. The CDR3 totals 14 residues. The CDR3 bases are TGTGCCAGCAGCTTGGAGCGACAGAACACTGAAGCTTTCTTT. Protein product: CASSLERQNTEAFF.

V usage is TRBV28 and J usage is TRBJ1-2; tentative D call: TRBD1 (5 bases). Trimming stripped 3 bases from V and 4 bases from J, with 18 bases between. Germline V gene data show CDR1 as MDHEN and CDR2 as SYDVKM. This CDR3 is built from 16 residues. CDR3: CASSFNQGMLSYGYTF. DNA of the CDR3: TGTGCCAGCAGTTTCAACCAGGGAATGTTATCCTATGGCTACACCTTC.

This clone was recorded once. This chain joins TRBV5-1 and TRBJ2-7; 9 bases align to TRBD1. Germline CDR1 SGHRS, CDR2 YFSETQ. After removal of 4 bases from V and 0 bases from J, the junction contained 8 bases not matched to a gene. The CDR3 has 16 amino acids. CDR3 coding DNA: TGCGCCAGCAGCCGCACAGGGACAGGGAGCTCCTACGAGCAGTACTTC. This encodes CASSRTGTGSSYEQYF. Supplemented by reference TRBV5-1 and TRBJ2-7, the full variable domain reads KAGVTQTPRYLIKTRGQQVTLSCSPISGHRSVSWYQQTPGQGLQFLFEYFSETQRNKGNFPGRFSGRQFSNSRSEMNVSTLELGDSALYLCASSRTGTGSSYEQYFGPGTRLTVT.

The CDR3 nucleotides are TGTGCCAGTAGTATAGATGGGCTAGCGGGGGGATTCTACGAGCAGTACTTC. It translates to CASSIDGLAGGFYEQYF. This sequence joins TRBV19 and TRBJ2-7; 11 nucleotides line up with TRBD2. Germline V gene lookup returns CDR1 LNHDA and CDR2 SQIVND (reference sequence). Trimming cost V 0 bases and J 3 bases; bases outside gene matches: 7. The CDR3 loop spans 17 amino acids.

The rearrangement joins TRBV14 to TRBJ1-2; unclear D gene. The germline V gene has CDR1 SGHDN and CDR2 FVKESK. This CDR3 has 16 residues. V was clipped by 1 base and J by 0 bases, with 12 bases between them. The CDR3 sequence is CASSQARLWANYGYTF. CDR3 DNA: TGTGCCAGCAGCCAAGCTAGGCTTTGGGCTAACTATGGCTACACCTTC.

The chain joins TRBV28 to TRBJ2-5, with D tentatively TRBD1 (6 bases). There are 11 residues in the CDR3. V lost 2 bases, J lost 10 bases, and 8 bases lay in between. The V gene's germline CDR1 is MDHEN and CDR2 SYDVKM. The CDR3 DNA is TGTGCCAGCAGTTTAGGACAGCACCAGTACTTC. As protein: CASSLGQHQYF.

The gene calls are TRBV28 and TRBJ2-1; D not certain. The CDR3 sequence is 11 residues long. Between the trimmed V and J ends, which lost 3 bases and 10 bases, there was a span of 7 bases. The V gene's germline CDR1 is MDHEN and CDR2 SYDVKM. The CDR3 is CASSFVGEQFF. In DNA form, the CDR3 reads TGTGCCAGCAGTTTTGTTGGGGAGCAGTTCTTC.

This clone was seen once. V usage is TRBV6-5 and J usage is TRBJ1-1; 7 nucleotides agree with TRBD1. The germline CDR1 and CDR2 sequences are MNHEY and SVGAGI. V was pared by 6 bases and J by 1 base, with 5 bases of the junction left unmatched. This CDR3 comprises 14 residues. The CDR3 sequence: CASSTGTANTEAFF. The CDR3, as DNA: TGTGCCAGCAGCACCGGGACAGCGAACACTGAAGCTTTCTTT.

V and J are TRBV9 and TRBJ2-1, with D unresolved. This CDR3 spans 12 amino acids. Germline CDR1 is SGDLS and CDR2 is YYNGEE. V lost 0 bases and J lost 9, with 7 bases in between. CDR3 amino acids: CASSVVYGEQFF. CDR3 nucleotide sequence: TGTGCCAGCAGCGTAGTTTACGGTGAGCAGTTCTTC.

The CDR3 sequence is CASSLGTTYEQYF. CDR3 DNA: TGTGCCAGCAGTTTAGGGACAACCTACGAGCAGTACTTC. V usage is TRBV12-3 or TRBV12-4 and J usage is TRBJ2-7; weak D call: TRBD1 (5 bases). This CDR3 comprises 13 residues. Trimming removed 1 base from V and 2 bases from J, with 6 bases in between.

The table lists this clone with a few counts. J is TRBJ1-6 and V is TRBV27; TRBD1 aligns across 7 bases. Trimming cost V 8 bases and J 7 bases; bases outside gene matches: 8. This CDR3 has 14 amino acids. The V gene's germline CDR1 is MNHEY and CDR2 SMNVEV (reference sequence). CDR3 loop: CASGRGQKNSPLHF. DNA for the CDR3: TGTGCCAGCGGACGGGGACAGAAGAATTCACCCCTCCACTTT.

This clone was seen once. The J gene is TRBJ2-7, the V gene TRBV5-1; D may be TRBD2 (6 bases). Germline assignment: CDR1 SGHRS and CDR2 YFSETQ. CDR3 length equals 14 residues. With 2 bases removed from V and 0 bases from J, the gap between germline ends came to 9 bases. CDR3 loop: CASSFGGSSYEQYF. The DNA of the CDR3 is TGCGCCAGCAGCTTTGGGGGGAGCTCCTACGAGCAGTACTTC.

The chain recombines TRBV27 with TRBJ2-7; 8 bases are a match to TRBD1. Germline lookup yields CDR1 MNHEY and CDR2 SMNVEV (reference sequence). V was clipped by 1 base and J by 6 bases; unmatched bases: 2. The length of the CDR3 is 13 residues. In nucleotides, the CDR3 is TGTGCCAGCAGTTTATGGACAGGGCGCGAGCAGTACTTC. Translated: CASSLWTGREQYF.

The rearrangement links TRBV27 to TRBJ1-2, with 9 bases lining up with TRBD1. The CDR3 consists of 15 residues. Trimming removed 5 bases from V and 4 bases from J; junction bases left unmatched: 8. CDR1 MNHEY and CDR2 SMNVEV come from the germline V gene (reference sequence). The CDR3 region is CASSRTGATIYGYTF. The CDR3 DNA follows: TGTGCCAGCAGTCGGACAGGGGCCACTATCTATGGCTACACCTTC.

This rearrangement joins TRBV27 to TRBJ1-1; D gene ambiguous. Per the germline V gene, CDR1 is MNHEY and CDR2 is SMNVEV (reference sequence). The V and J ends lost 5 bases and 2 bases respectively, with 12 bases between them. The length of the CDR3 is 14 residues. CDR3 amino acids: CASSPGRINTEAFF. In nucleotides, the CDR3 is TGTGCCAGCAGTCCCGGACGGATAAACACTGAAGCTTTCTTT.

The chain combines TRBV7-2 with TRBJ2-2, with unresolved D. Germline lookup yields CDR1 SGHTA and CDR2 FQGNSA. The CDR3 runs to 16 residues. Trimming stripped 1 base from V and 1 base from J, with 10 bases between. The CDR3 reads CASSLGPLLNTGELFF. The CDR3 DNA is TGTGCCAGCAGCTTAGGACCCCTACTGAACACCGGGGAGCTGTTTTTT.

This clone was observed once. The chain joins TRBV9 to TRBJ1-6, with 7 bases that match TRBD1. V shed 4 bases, J shed 8 bases, and the junction held 9 bases outside the gene matches. Germline loops: CDR1 SGDLS, CDR2 YYNGEE. The CDR3 length is 15 residues. CDR3 nucleotide sequence: TGTGCCAGCAGCCCATCCGGAGGGGGCGATTCACCCCTCCACTTT. Translation: CASSPSGGGDSPLHF.